This T cell receptor (beta chain) was recovered during a study of cytomegalovirus exposure and HLA in healthy donors. Details on this clone: Antigen: not known.

The study, taken as a whole, reports: It emerged from a later analysis that several of the most significant clusters appeared to be linked to common viral pathogens. No immune exposure information besides CMV serostatus was available.

CDR3 size: 14 residues. Germline-derived CDR1 and CDR2 are LNHDA and SQIVND (reference sequence). With 3 bases removed from V and 4 bases from J, the gap between germline ends came to 9 bases. PCR was performed using 60 Vbeta and 13 Jbeta primers. Only in-frame clones appear in the TCRdb table, and some are missing; sequencing was by immunoSEQ multiplex PCR. The sample contains 75,000 to 90,000 clones, around 78% of which appear only once. The receptor was derived from a man in his forties in good health and CMV-seronegative. V usage is TRBV19 and J usage is TRBJ2-2; D possibly corresponds to TRBD2 (6 bases). The sequenced material came from PBMCs. DNA for the CDR3: TGTGCCAGTAGTATCGCCGGGGGCACCGGGGAGCTGTTTTTT. This codes for CASSIAGGTGELFF.